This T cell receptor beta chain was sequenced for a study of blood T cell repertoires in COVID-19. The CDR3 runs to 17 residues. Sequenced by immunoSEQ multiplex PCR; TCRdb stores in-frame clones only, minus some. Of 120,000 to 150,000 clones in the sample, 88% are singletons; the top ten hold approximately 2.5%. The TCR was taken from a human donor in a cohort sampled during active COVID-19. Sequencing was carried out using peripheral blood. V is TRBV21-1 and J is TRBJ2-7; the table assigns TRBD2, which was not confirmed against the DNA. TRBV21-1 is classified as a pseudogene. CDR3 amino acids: CASSKGVGTSGNYEQYF. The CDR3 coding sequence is TGTGCCAGCAGCAAAGGGGTGGGAACTAGCGGAAACTACGAGCAGTACTTC.